The sequence of this T cell receptor (beta chain) was determined in a study of T cell responses to AZD1222 COVID-19 vaccine. Findings of the study overall: Rises in breadth and depth of Spike-specific TCRs came after two AZD1222 doses. Among the donors, most were white British and more were female, and clonal diversity was possibly underestimated.

The CDR3 covers 13 residues. The germline V gene encodes CDR1 SGHNT and CDR2 YYREEE (reference sequence). After removal of 10 bases from V and 0 bases from J, the junction contained 3 bases not matched to a gene. Details on this clone: What it recognizes is unknown.

The repertoire was sequenced with immunoSEQ multiplex PCR; TCRdb's copy has only in-frame clones and lacks some. The repertoire holds over 95,000 clones, with 87% as singletons. The genes are TRBV5-4 and TRBJ2-1; 8 nucleotides line up with TRBD2. Sample: peripheral blood, taken on day 0 of AZD1222 vaccination. This sequence originates from an adult in good health. The CDR3 is CAARGDSYNEQFF. The DNA of the CDR3 is TGTGCCGCGCGGGGGGACTCCTACAATGAGCAGTTCTTC. Filled out from reference TRBV5-4 and TRBJ2-1, the complete variable domain reads ETGVTQSPTHLIKTRGQQVTLRCSSQSGHNTVSWYQQALGQGPQFIFQYYREEENGRGNFPPRFSGLQFPNYSSELNVNALELDDSALYLCAARGDSYNEQFFGPGTRLTVL.